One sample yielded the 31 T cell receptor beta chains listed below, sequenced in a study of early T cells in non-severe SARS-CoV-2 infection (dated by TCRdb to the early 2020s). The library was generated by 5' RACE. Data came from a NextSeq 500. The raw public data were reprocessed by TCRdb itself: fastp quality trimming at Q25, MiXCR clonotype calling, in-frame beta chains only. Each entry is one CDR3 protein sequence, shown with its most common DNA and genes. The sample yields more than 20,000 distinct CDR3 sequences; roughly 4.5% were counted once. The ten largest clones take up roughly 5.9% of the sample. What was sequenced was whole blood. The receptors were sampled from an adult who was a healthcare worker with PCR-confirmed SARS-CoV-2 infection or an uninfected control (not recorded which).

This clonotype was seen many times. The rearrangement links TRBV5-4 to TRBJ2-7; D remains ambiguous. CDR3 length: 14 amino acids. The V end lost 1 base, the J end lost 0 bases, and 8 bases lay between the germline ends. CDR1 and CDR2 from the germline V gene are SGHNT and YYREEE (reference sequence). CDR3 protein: CASSLTTSSYEQYF. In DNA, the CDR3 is TGTGCCAGCAGCTTGACAACCTCCTCCTACGAGCAGTACTTC.

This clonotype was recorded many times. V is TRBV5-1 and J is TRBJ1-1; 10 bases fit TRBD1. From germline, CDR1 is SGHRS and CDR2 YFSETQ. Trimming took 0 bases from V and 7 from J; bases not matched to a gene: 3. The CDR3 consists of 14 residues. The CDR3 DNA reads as TGCGCCAGCAGCTTGGGACAGGGGGCCGGTGAAGCTTTCTTT. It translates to CASSLGQGAGEAFF.

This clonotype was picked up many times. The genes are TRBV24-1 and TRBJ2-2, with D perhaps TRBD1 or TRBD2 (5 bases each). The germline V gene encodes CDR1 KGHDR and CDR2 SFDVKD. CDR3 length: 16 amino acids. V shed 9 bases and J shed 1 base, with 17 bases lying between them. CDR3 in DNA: TGTGCCACCCGAGGTGACGGGGCAGGGAACACCGGGGAGCTGTTTTTT. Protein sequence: CATRGDGAGNTGELFF.

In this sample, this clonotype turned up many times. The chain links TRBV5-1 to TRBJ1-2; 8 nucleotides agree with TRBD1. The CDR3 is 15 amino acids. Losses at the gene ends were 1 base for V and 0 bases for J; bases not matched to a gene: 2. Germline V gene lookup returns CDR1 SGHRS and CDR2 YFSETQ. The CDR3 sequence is CASSLSRGPNYGYTF. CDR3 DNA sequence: TGCGCCAGCAGCTTGTCCAGGGGGCCTAACTATGGCTACACCTTC.

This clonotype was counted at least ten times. CDR3 nucleotide sequence: TGTGCCAGCAGCTCCACCGACAGCGGGAGGCAGCCCCAGCATTTT. Protein product: CASSSTDSGRQPQHF. The rearrangement uses TRBV7-6 and TRBJ1-5; D is perhaps TRBD1 (5 bases). This CDR3 region has 15 residues. With 4 bases removed from V and 7 bases from J, the gap between germline ends came to 17 bases. Per germline, CDR1 SGHVS and CDR2 FNYEAQ. The variable domain in full, completed from reference TRBV7-6 and TRBJ1-5, reads GAGVSQSPRYKVTKRGQDVALRCDPISGHVSLYWYRQALGQGPEFLTYFNYEAQQDKSGLPNDRFSAERPEGSISTLTIQRTEQRDSAMYRCASSSTDSGRQPQHFGDGTRLSIL.

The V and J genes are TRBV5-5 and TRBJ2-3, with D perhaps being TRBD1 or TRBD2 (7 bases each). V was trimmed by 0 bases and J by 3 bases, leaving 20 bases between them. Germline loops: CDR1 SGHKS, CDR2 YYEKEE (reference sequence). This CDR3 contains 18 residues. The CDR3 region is CASSLGLQGRDWTDTQYF. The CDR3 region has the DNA TGTGCCAGCAGCTTGGGCCTACAGGGGAGGGATTGGACAGATACGCAGTATTTT. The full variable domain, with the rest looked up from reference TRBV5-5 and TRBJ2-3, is DAGVTQSPTHLIKTRGQQVTLRCSPISGHKSVSWYQQVLGQGPQFIFQYYEKEERGRGNFPDRFSARQFPNYSSELNVNALLLGDSALYLCASSLGLQGRDWTDTQYFGPGTRLTVL.

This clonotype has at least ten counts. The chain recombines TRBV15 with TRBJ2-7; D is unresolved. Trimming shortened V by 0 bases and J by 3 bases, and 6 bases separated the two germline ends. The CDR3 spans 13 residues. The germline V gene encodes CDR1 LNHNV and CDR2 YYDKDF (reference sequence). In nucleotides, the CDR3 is TGTGCCACCAGCAGAGACCCTTTCTACGAGCAGTACTTC. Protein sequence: CATSRDPFYEQYF.

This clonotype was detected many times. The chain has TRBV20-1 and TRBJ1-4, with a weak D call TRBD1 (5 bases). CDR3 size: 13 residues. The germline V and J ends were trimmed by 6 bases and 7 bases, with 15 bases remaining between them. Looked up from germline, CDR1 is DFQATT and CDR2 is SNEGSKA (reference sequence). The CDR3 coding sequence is TGCAGTGCCCCCGGGACCGCGGCTGAAAAACTGTTTTTT. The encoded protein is CSAPGTAAEKLFF.

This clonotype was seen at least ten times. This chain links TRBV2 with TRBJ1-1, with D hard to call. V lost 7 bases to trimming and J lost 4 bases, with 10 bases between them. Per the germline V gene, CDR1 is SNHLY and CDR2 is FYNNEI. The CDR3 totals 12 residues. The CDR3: CASIDWGTEAFF. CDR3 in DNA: TGTGCCAGCATTGACTGGGGCACTGAAGCTTTCTTT.

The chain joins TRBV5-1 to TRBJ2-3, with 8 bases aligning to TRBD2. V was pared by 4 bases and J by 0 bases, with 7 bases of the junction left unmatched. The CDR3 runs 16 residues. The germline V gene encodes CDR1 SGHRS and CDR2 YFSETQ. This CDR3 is CASSPSAGGSTDTQYF. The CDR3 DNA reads TGCGCCAGCAGCCCCTCGGCGGGGGGTAGCACAGATACGCAGTATTTT.

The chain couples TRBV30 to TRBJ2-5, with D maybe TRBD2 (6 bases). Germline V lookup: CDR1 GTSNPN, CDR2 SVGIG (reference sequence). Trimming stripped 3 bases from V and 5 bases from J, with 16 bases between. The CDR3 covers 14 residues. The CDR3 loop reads CAWRALAFGETQYF. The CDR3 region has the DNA TGTGCCTGGAGAGCACTAGCCTTCGGGGAGACCCAGTACTTC.

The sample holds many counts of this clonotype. CDR3 sequence (DNA): TGTGCCAGCAGGACGATAGGTAGCTCTGGAAACACCATATATTTT. It encodes CASRTIGSSGNTIYF. This chain uses TRBV6-5 with TRBJ1-3, with unresolved D. Germline V gene lookup returns CDR1 MNHEY and CDR2 SVGAGI. Trimming took 6 bases from V and 0 from J, leaving 12 bases between them. The CDR3 totals 15 residues.

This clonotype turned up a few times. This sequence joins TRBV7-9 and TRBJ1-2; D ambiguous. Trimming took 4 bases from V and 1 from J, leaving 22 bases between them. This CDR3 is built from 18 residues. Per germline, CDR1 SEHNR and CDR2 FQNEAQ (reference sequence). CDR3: CASSSGSSGHLLNYGYTF. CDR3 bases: TGTGCCAGCAGCTCAGGATCGAGCGGGCACCTACTTAACTATGGCTACACCTTC. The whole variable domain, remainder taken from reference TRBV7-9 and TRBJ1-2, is DTGVSQNPRHKITKRGQNVTFRCDPISEHNRLYWYRQTLGQGPEFLTYFQNEAQLEKSRLLSDRFSAERPKGSFSTLEIQRTEQGDSAMYLCASSSGSSGHLLNYGYTFGSGTRLTVV.

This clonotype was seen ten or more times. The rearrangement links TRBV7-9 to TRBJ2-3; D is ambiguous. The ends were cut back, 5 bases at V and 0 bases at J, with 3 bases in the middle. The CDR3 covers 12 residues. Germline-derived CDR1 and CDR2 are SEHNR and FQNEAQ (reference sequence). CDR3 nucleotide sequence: TGTGCCAGCAGCCAGAGCACAGATACGCAGTATTTT. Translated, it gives CASSQSTDTQYF.

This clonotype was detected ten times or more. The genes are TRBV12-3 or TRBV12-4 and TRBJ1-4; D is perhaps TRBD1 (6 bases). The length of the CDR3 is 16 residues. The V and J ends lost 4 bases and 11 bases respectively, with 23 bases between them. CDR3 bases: TGTGCCAGCAGTTACCGCCGTGTGCAAGGACAGAAGAAACTGTTTTTT. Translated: CASSYRRVQGQKKLFF.

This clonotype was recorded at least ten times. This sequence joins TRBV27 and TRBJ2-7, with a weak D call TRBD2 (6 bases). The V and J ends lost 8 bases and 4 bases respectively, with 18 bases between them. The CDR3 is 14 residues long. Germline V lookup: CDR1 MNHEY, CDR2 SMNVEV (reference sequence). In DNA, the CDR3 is TGTGCCAGCCTACCCGGTGGGAGGAAATACGAGCAGTACTTC. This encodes CASLPGGRKYEQYF.

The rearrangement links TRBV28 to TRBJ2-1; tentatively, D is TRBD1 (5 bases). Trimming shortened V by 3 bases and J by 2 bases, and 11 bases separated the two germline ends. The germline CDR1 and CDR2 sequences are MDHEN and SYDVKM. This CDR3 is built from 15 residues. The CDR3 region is CASSFRGSTYNEQFF. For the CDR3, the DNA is TGTGCCAGCAGTTTTAGGGGTTCTACCTACAATGAGCAGTTCTTC. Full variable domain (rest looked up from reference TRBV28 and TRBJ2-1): DVKVTQSSRYLVKRTGEKVFLECVQDMDHENMFWYRQDPGLGLRLIYFSYDVKMKEKGDIPEGYSVSREKKERFSLILESASTNQTSMYLCASSFRGSTYNEQFFGPGTRLTVL.

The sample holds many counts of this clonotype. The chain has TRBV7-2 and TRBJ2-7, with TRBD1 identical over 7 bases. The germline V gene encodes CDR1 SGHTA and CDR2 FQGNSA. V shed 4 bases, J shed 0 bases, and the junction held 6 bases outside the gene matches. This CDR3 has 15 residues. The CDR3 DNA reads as TGTGCCAGCAGCTACCGGGACAGCCTCTCCTACGAGCAGTACTTC. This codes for CASSYRDSLSYEQYF.

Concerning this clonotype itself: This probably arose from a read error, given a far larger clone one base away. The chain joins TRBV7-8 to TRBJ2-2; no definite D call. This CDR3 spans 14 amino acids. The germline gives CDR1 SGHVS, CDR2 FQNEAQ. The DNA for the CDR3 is TGTGTCAGCCAGTACAAAGCGAACACCGGGGAGCTGTTTTTT. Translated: CVSQYKANTGELFF.

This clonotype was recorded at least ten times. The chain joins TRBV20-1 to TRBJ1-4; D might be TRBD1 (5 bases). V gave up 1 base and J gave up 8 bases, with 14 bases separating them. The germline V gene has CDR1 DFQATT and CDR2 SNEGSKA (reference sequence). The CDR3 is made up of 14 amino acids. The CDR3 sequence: CSARGQGRSEKLFF. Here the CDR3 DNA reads TGCAGTGCTAGAGGGCAGGGTAGAAGCGAAAAACTGTTTTTT.

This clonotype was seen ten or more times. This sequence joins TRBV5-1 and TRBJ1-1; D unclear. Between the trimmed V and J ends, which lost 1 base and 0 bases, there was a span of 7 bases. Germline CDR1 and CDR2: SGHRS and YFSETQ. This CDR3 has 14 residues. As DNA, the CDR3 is TGCGCCAGCAGCTTGCGTCAGATGAACACTGAAGCTTTCTTT. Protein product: CASSLRQMNTEAFF.

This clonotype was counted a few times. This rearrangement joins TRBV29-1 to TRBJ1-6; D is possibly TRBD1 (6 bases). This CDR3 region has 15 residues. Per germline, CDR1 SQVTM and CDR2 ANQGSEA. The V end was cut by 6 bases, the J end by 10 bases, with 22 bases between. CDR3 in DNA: TGCAGCGTCGTCTTAGGACAGAAATTTAACTCACCCCTCCACTTT. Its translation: CSVVLGQKFNSPLHF.

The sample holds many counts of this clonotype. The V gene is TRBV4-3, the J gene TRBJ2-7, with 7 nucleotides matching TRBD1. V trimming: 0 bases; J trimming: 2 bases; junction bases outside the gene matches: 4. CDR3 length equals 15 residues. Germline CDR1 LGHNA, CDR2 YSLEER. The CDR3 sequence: CASSQDLQGTYEQYF. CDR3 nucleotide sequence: TGCGCCAGCAGCCAAGATCTACAGGGGACCTACGAGCAGTACTTC.

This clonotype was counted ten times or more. This chain's CDR3 is CSASRQLRETQYF. CDR3 nucleotides: TGCAGTGCTAGTCGGCAGTTACGAGAGACCCAGTACTTC. The V gene is TRBV20-1, the J gene TRBJ2-5; D uncertain. V was shortened by 3 bases and J by 4 bases, with 12 bases between the two germline ends. Germline assignment: CDR1 DFQATT and CDR2 SNEGSKA (reference sequence). This CDR3 has 13 amino acids.

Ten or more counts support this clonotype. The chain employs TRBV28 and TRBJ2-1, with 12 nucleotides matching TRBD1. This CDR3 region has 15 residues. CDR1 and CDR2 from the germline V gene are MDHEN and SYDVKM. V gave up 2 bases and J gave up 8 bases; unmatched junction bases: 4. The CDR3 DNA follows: TGTGCCAGCAGTTTAGCCGGGACAGGGGGCGATGAGCAGTTCTTC. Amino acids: CASSLAGTGGDEQFF. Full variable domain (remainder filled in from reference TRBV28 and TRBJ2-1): DVKVTQSSRYLVKRTGEKVFLECVQDMDHENMFWYRQDPGLGLRLIYFSYDVKMKEKGDIPEGYSVSREKKERFSLILESASTNQTSMYLCASSLAGTGGDEQFFGPGTRLTVL.

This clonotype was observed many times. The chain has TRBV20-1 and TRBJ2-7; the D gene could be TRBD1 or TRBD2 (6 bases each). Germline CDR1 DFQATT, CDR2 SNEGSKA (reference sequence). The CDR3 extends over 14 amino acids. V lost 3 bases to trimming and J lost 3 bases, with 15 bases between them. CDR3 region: CSASRGGTLYEQYF. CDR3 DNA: TGCAGTGCTAGTCGAGGGGGGACACTCTACGAGCAGTACTTC.

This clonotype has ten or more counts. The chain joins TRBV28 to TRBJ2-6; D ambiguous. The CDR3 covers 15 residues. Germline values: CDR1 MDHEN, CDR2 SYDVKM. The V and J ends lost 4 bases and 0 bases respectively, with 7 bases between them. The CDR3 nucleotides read TGTGCCAGCAGTTCCCTTCTCTCTGGGGCCAACGTCCTGACTTTC. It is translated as CASSSLLSGANVLTF.

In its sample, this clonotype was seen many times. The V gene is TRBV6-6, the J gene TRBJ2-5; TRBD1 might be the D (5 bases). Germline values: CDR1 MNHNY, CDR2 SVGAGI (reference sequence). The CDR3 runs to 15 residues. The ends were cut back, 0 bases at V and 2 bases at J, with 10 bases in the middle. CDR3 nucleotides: TGTGCCAGCAGTTACTCGAGACAGTTACAAGAGACCCAGTACTTC. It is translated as CASSYSRQLQETQYF.

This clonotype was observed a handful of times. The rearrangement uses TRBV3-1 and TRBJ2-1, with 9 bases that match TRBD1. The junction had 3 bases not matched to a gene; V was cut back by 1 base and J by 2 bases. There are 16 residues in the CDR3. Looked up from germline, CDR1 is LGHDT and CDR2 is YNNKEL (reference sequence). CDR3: CASSQVWDRAYNEQFF. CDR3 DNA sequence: TGTGCCAGCAGCCAAGTATGGGACAGGGCCTACAATGAGCAGTTCTTC.

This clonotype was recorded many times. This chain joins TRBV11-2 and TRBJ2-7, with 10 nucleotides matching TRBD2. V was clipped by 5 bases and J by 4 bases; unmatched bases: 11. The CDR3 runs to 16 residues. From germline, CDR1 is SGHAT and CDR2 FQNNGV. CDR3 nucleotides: TGTGCCAGCAGCCTCCCGGGGCCTAGCGGGAGATACGAGCAGTACTTC. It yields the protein CASSLPGPSGRYEQYF.

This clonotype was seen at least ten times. CDR3 region: CSAREPSGVYEQYF. The CDR3 DNA reads as TGCAGTGCTAGAGAGCCTAGCGGGGTTTACGAGCAGTACTTC. The chain has TRBV20-1 and TRBJ2-7; 9 nucleotides agree with TRBD2. The CDR3 runs to 14 residues. The V gene end was trimmed by 0 bases and the J gene end by 4 bases; junction bases not matched to a gene: 4. CDR1 DFQATT and CDR2 SNEGSKA come from the germline V gene (reference sequence).